These T cell receptor beta chains were read from a single sample in a study of cytomegalovirus exposure and HLA in healthy donors. The method was immunoSEQ multiplex PCR; TCRdb's version includes in-frame clones alone and lacks a portion of them. Counted here are about 210,000 clones, around 80% occurring once; the ten biggest clones make up roughly 5.5%. Sequenced input: PBMCs. These receptors were taken from a man aged 40-55 years in good health and CMV-seropositive. CDR3s include the opening cysteine and the closing phenylalanine or tryptophan. D genes are given only for firm matches. Some rows have no size entry. The others give once, few or many, or a class for an expanded clone.

D gene | J gene | V gene | clone size | CDR3 DNA | CDR3 protein
. | TRBJ2-5 | TRBV6-1 | . | TGTGCCAGCAGTGAAGCGCGCGGGAATCAAGAGACCCAGTACTTC | CASSEARGNQETQYF
. | TRBJ2-1 | TRBV19 | . | TGTGCCAGTAGTATAGATCTAGGAAATGAGCAGTTCTTC | CASSIDLGNEQFF
TRBD1 | TRBJ1-1 | TRBV2 | . | TGTGGCAGTGATCGACAGGGACTGAACACTGAAGCTTTCTTT | CGSDRQGLNTEAFF
. | TRBJ2-7 | TRBV13 | . | TGTGCCAGCAGCTTAGAAACACAGGCCGACCGCGAGCAGTACTTC | CASSLETQADREQYF
TRBD2 | TRBJ2-6 | TRBV30 | . | TGTGCCTGGACACGGGAGGTCTACTCTGGGGCCAACGTCCTGACTTTC | CAWTREVYSGANVLTF
. | TRBJ2-7 | TRBV9 | once | TGTGCCAGCAGCGAGGGGGAAGGCAGGGCCTACGAGCAGTACTTC | CASSEGEGRAYEQYF
. | TRBJ1-4 | TRBV4-1 | . | TGCGCCAGCAGCAAGCCCCCGGGTGAAAAACTGTTTTTT | CASSKPPGEKLFF
TRBD2 | TRBJ2-6 | TRBV5-1 | . | TGCGCCAGCAGCTTGGCGTATATAGCGGGATACTCTGGGGCCAACGTCCTGACTTTC | CASSLAYIAGYSGANVLTF
. | TRBJ1-1 | TRBV7-8 | once | TGTGCCAGCAGCCGAAAAGACAGTAACACTGAAGCTTTCTTT | CASSRKDSNTEAFF
TRBD1 | TRBJ1-5 | TRBV2 | . | TGTGCCAGCAGGGGAGACAGGGCGCCCCAGCATTTT | CASRGDRAPQHF
TRBD1 | TRBJ2-1 | TRBV5-1 | . | TGCGCCAGCAGCTTGGTGGGACAGGGGTCTAGCGGGTCCGGCGAGCAGTTCTTC | CASSLVGQGSSGSGEQFF
TRBD2 | TRBJ2-1 | TRBV2 | . | TGTGCCAGTGGCGTGTCTAGCGGGAGATATGAGCAGTTCTTC | CASGVSSGRYEQFF
. | TRBJ1-2 | TRBV13 | few | TGTGCCAGCAGCTTAGAGCGGTCCTATGGCTACACCTTC | CASSLERSYGYTF
. | TRBJ1-3 | TRBV4-2 | . | TGTGCCAGCAGCCAAGTTCTGACATTTAGCTCTGGAAACACCATATATTTT | CASSQVLTFSSGNTIYF
. | TRBJ2-7 | TRBV6-1 | . | TGTGCCAGCAGTGAAGGATGGACGACTATCTACGAGCAGTACTTC | CASSEGWTTIYEQYF
TRBD1 | TRBJ2-1 | TRBV27 | once | TGTGCCAGCAGTTTAGCCAGGGGGAACGGTGAGCAGTTCTTC | CASSLARGNGEQFF
. | TRBJ1-2 | TRBV18 | . | TGTGCCAGCTCACAGTTGACAGATTCCTTCTATGGCTACACCTTC | CASSQLTDSFYGYTF
. | TRBJ1-2 | TRBV15 | . | TGTGCCACCCAGCAGGGTGTGGGGGGGGGCTACACCTTC | CATQQGVGGGYTF
. | TRBJ2-2 | TRBV2 | . | TGTGCCAGCAGGAACCGAGGGCTGAACACCGGGGAGCTGTTTTTT | CASRNRGLNTGELFF
TRBD1 | TRBJ2-1 | TRBV9 | few | TGTGCCAGCAGCGTAGGAGGACAGGGGGCCTTAAGAGTCTCCTACAATGAGCAGTTCTTC | CASSVGGQGALRVSYNEQFF
. | TRBJ1-5 | TRBV9 | . | TGTGCCAGCAGCCCCGGGACACTAAATCAGCCCCAGCATTTT | CASSPGTLNQPQHF
. | TRBJ2-7 | TRBV25-1 | . | TGTGCCAGCAGTGAGCCCGCGGGAACCCCCTACGAGCAGTACTTC | CASSEPAGTPYEQYF